These T cell receptor beta chains were read from a single sample in a study of fetal regulatory T cell absence and autoimmunity. The table came from immunoSEQ multiplex PCR; TCRdb's copy has only in-frame clones and leaves some out. This table has 95,000 or so clones, 72% appearing once. The sequenced material came from pancreas tissue. These receptors originate from a male donor with IPEX syndrome. Each CDR3 is given with its conserved first and last residue. Fields, in order: V gene, J gene, clone size, D gene, CDR3 protein, CDR3 DNA. The D gene is left open where the match is weak. Only some rows state a clone size, as once, few, many or a class for expanded clones.

v_call: TRBV18
j_call: TRBJ1-4
clone_size: -
d_call: -
cdr3_aa: CATTRELTNEKLFF
cdr3_nt: TGTGCCACCACTCGGGAATTAACTAATGAAAAACTGTTTTTT

v_call: TRBV11-2
j_call: TRBJ2-3
clone_size: -
d_call: -
cdr3_aa: CASSLAGELGTDTQYF
cdr3_nt: TGTGCCAGCAGCTTAGCGGGAGAGTTAGGCACAGATACGCAGTATTTT

v_call: TRBV19
j_call: TRBJ1-5
clone_size: -
d_call: -
cdr3_aa: CASSGGPYLNQPQHF
cdr3_nt: TGTGCCAGTAGTGGGGGACCCTACCTCAATCAGCCCCAGCATTTT

v_call: TRBV6-5
j_call: TRBJ2-7
clone_size: few
d_call: TRBD1
cdr3_aa: CASSFGQAYEQYF
cdr3_nt: TGTGCCAGCAGTTTCGGACAGGCCTACGAGCAGTACTTC

v_call: TRBV27
j_call: TRBJ2-7
clone_size: few
d_call: -
cdr3_aa: CASSSKPYEQYF
cdr3_nt: TGTGCCAGCAGTTCAAAACCCTACGAGCAGTACTTC

v_call: TRBV7-2
j_call: TRBJ2-1
clone_size: once
d_call: TRBD2
cdr3_aa: CASSLDGLAGAYEQFF
cdr3_nt: TGTGCCAGCAGCTTAGACGGGCTAGCGGGGGCCTATGAGCAGTTCTTC

v_call: TRBV7-8
j_call: TRBJ2-5
clone_size: -
d_call: TRBD1
cdr3_aa: CASSSGDRDQETQYF
cdr3_nt: TGTGCCAGCAGCTCCGGCGACAGGGACCAAGAGACCCAGTACTTC

v_call: TRBV30
j_call: TRBJ1-6
clone_size: -
d_call: TRBD1
cdr3_aa: CAWRTGGNSPLHF
cdr3_nt: TGTGCCTGGAGGACAGGGGGCAATTCACCCCTCCACTTT

v_call: TRBV7-8
j_call: TRBJ2-2
clone_size: -
d_call: -
cdr3_aa: CASSLARLNTGELFF
cdr3_nt: TGTGCCAGCAGCTTAGCGCGCCTGAACACCGGGGAGCTGTTTTTT

v_call: TRBV7-8
j_call: TRBJ1-4
clone_size: -
d_call: TRBD1
cdr3_aa: CASSLGQGEKLFF
cdr3_nt: TGTGCCAGCAGCTTGGGACAGGGTGAAAAACTGTTTTTT

v_call: TRBV9
j_call: TRBJ2-2
clone_size: -
d_call: -
cdr3_aa: CASSVEMMNTGELFF
cdr3_nt: TGTGCCAGCAGCGTAGAGATGATGAACACCGGGGAGCTGTTTTTT

v_call: TRBV4-1
j_call: TRBJ2-3
clone_size: -
d_call: TRBD2
cdr3_aa: CASSQDPLTSGTSTDTQYF
cdr3_nt: TGCGCCAGCAGCCAAGACCCGCTGACTAGCGGGACGAGCACAGATACGCAGTATTTT

v_call: TRBV6-1
j_call: TRBJ2-3
clone_size: -
d_call: -
cdr3_aa: CASSEGWRSTDTQYF
cdr3_nt: TGTGCCAGCAGTGAAGGTTGGCGGAGCACAGATACGCAGTATTTT

v_call: TRBV5-1
j_call: TRBJ2-2
clone_size: -
d_call: TRBD1
cdr3_aa: CASSLDPGTGCTGELFF
cdr3_nt: TGCGCCAGCAGCTTGGATCCCGGGACAGGGTGTACCGGGGAGCTGTTTTTT

v_call: TRBV6-5
j_call: TRBJ1-5
clone_size: few
d_call: -
cdr3_aa: CASSYGVHQPQHF
cdr3_nt: TGTGCCAGCAGTTACGGGGTTCATCAGCCCCAGCATTTT

v_call: TRBV5-4
j_call: TRBJ1-1
clone_size: -
d_call: TRBD1
cdr3_aa: CASSPRPDRDLTEAFF
cdr3_nt: TGTGCCAGCAGCCCGAGACCTGACAGGGACCTCACTGAAGCTTTCTTT

v_call: TRBV11-3
j_call: TRBJ2-3
clone_size: -
d_call: TRBD1
cdr3_aa: CASSPWALQGATDTQYF
cdr3_nt: TGTGCCAGCAGCCCCTGGGCCTTACAGGGGGCCACAGATACGCAGTATTTT

v_call: TRBV19
j_call: TRBJ2-1
clone_size: -
d_call: TRBD1
cdr3_aa: CASSGGRGYNEQFF
cdr3_nt: TGTGCCAGTTCAGGGGGACGGGGCTACAATGAGCAGTTCTTC

v_call: TRBV6-1
j_call: TRBJ1-2
clone_size: many
d_call: TRBD1
cdr3_aa: CASSPRTGGVYGYTF
cdr3_nt: TGTGCCAGCAGTCCAAGGACAGGGGGTGTCTATGGCTACACCTTC

v_call: TRBV6-6
j_call: TRBJ2-3
clone_size: -
d_call: -
cdr3_aa: CASSQLGTDTQYF
cdr3_nt: TGTGCCAGCTCCCAGTTGGGAACTGATACGCAGTATTTT

v_call: TRBV7-9
j_call: TRBJ2-1
clone_size: once
d_call: TRBD2
cdr3_aa: CASSSPPGLTTYNEQFF
cdr3_nt: TGTGCCAGCAGCTCGCCGCCGGGACTAACGACATACAATGAGCAGTTCTTC

v_call: TRBV13
j_call: TRBJ1-1
clone_size: few
d_call: -
cdr3_aa: CASSSFGPNTEAFF
cdr3_nt: TGTGCCAGCAGCTCCTTCGGCCCGAACACTGAAGCTTTCTTT

v_call: TRBV7-8
j_call: TRBJ1-3
clone_size: few
d_call: TRBD1
cdr3_aa: CASSGRTGGVSNTIYF
cdr3_nt: TGTGCCAGCAGCGGCAGGACAGGGGGCGTTTCAAACACCATATATTTT

v_call: TRBV13
j_call: TRBJ2-1
clone_size: once
d_call: -
cdr3_aa: CASSLSWGAYNEQFF
cdr3_nt: TGTGCCAGCAGCTTATCATGGGGGGCGTACAATGAGCAGTTCTTC

v_call: TRBV18
j_call: TRBJ1-3
clone_size: -
d_call: TRBD1
cdr3_aa: CASSRDRGRDTIYF
cdr3_nt: TGTGCCAGCTCCAGGGACAGGGGAAGAGACACCATATATTTT

v_call: TRBV7-9
j_call: TRBJ2-7
clone_size: -
d_call: -
cdr3_aa: CASGTSYEQYF
cdr3_nt: TGTGCCAGCGGGACTTCTTACGAGCAGTACTTC

v_call: TRBV4-1
j_call: TRBJ1-1
clone_size: few
d_call: -
cdr3_aa: CASSQDGRNTEAFF
cdr3_nt: TGCGCCAGCAGCCAAGACGGACGGAACACTGAAGCTTTCTTT

v_call: TRBV9
j_call: TRBJ2-7
clone_size: -
d_call: TRBD2
cdr3_aa: CASSVPGGAYEQYF
cdr3_nt: TGTGCCAGCAGCGTCCCGGGAGGGGCCTACGAGCAGTACTTC

v_call: TRBV21-1
j_call: TRBJ2-5
clone_size: -
d_call: -
cdr3_aa: CASSKHGTTETQYF
cdr3_nt: TGTGCCAGCAGCAAACACGGGACAACGGAGACCCAGTACTTC

v_call: TRBV7-6
j_call: TRBJ2-3
clone_size: -
d_call: -
cdr3_aa: CASSSSMAASEPDTQYF
cdr3_nt: TGTGCCAGCAGCTCTAGCATGGCGGCTAGCGAGCCAGATACGCAGTATTTT

v_call: TRBV2
j_call: TRBJ1-1
clone_size: few
d_call: -
cdr3_aa: CASSPEGVGKAFF
cdr3_nt: TGTGCCAGCAGTCCAGAGGGGGTAGGGAAAGCTTTCTTT

v_call: TRBV7-6
j_call: TRBJ2-1
clone_size: -
d_call: -
cdr3_aa: CASSFLTRGINDEQFF
cdr3_nt: TGTGCCAGCAGCTTTTTGACTAGGGGGATCAATGATGAGCAGTTCTTC

v_call: TRBV27
j_call: TRBJ1-5
clone_size: -
d_call: -
cdr3_aa: CASKPGTGSNQPQHF
cdr3_nt: TGTGCCAGCAAACCGGGAACGGGTAGCAATCAGCCCCAGCATTTT

v_call: TRBV29-1
j_call: TRBJ2-3
clone_size: -
d_call: -
cdr3_aa: CSLVVAGQNTDTQYF
cdr3_nt: TGCAGCCTTGTAGTGGCGGGGCAAAACACAGATACGCAGTATTTT

v_call: TRBV7-2
j_call: TRBJ2-4
clone_size: -
d_call: TRBD2
cdr3_aa: CASSLRGLTENIQYF
cdr3_nt: TGTGCCAGCAGCTTAAGGGGACTAACCGAAAACATTCAGTACTTC

v_call: TRBV6-6
j_call: TRBJ2-7
clone_size: -
d_call: TRBD1
cdr3_aa: CAAGRDSAYEQYF
cdr3_nt: TGTGCCGCAGGCCGGGACAGTGCCTACGAGCAGTACTTC

v_call: TRBV18
j_call: TRBJ1-2
clone_size: few
d_call: -
cdr3_aa: CASSPSRDYGYTF
cdr3_nt: TGTGCCAGCTCACCTAGCAGGGACTATGGCTACACCTTC

v_call: TRBV9
j_call: TRBJ1-2
clone_size: -
d_call: -
cdr3_aa: CASSVVNYSWAYGYTF
cdr3_nt: TGTGCCAGCAGCGTAGTTAACTACTCATGGGCTTATGGCTACACCTTC

v_call: TRBV2
j_call: TRBJ2-7
clone_size: few
d_call: -
cdr3_aa: CASSAPSFLYF
cdr3_nt: TGTGCCAGCAGTGCTCCCTCGTTCCTGTACTTC

v_call: TRBV11-2
j_call: TRBJ2-1
clone_size: -
d_call: TRBD2
cdr3_aa: CASSLLSGGPDNEQFF
cdr3_nt: TGTGCCAGCAGCTTATTATCGGGGGGGCCTGACAATGAGCAGTTCTTC

v_call: TRBV14
j_call: TRBJ1-4
clone_size: -
d_call: -
cdr3_aa: CASSQLDSEKLFF
cdr3_nt: TGTGCCAGCAGCCAGTTGGACTCAGAAAAACTGTTTTTT

v_call: TRBV11-3
j_call: TRBJ2-1
clone_size: -
d_call: -
cdr3_aa: CASSPGQYNEQFF
cdr3_nt: TGTGCCAGCAGCCCGGGACAATACAATGAGCAGTTCTTC

v_call: TRBV5-6
j_call: TRBJ2-5
clone_size: -
d_call: -
cdr3_aa: CASSSRDPSLGETQYF
cdr3_nt: TGTGCCAGCAGCTCCCGGGACCCTTCACTCGGGGAGACCCAGTACTTC

v_call: TRBV4-1
j_call: TRBJ1-2
clone_size: -
d_call: -
cdr3_aa: CASSQGYGYTF
cdr3_nt: TGCGCCAGCAGCCAGGGGTATGGCTACACCTTC

v_call: TRBV6-4
j_call: TRBJ2-3
clone_size: -
d_call: TRBD2
cdr3_aa: CASSGKRGTDTQYF
cdr3_nt: TGTGCCAGCAGTGGTAAGCGGGGGACAGATACGCAGTATTTT

v_call: TRBV7-2
j_call: TRBJ2-3
clone_size: -
d_call: TRBD2
cdr3_aa: CASSFRGGQDTQYF
cdr3_nt: TGTGCCAGCAGCTTTCGGGGGGGTCAAGATACGCAGTATTTT

v_call: TRBV27
j_call: TRBJ1-4
clone_size: -
d_call: -
cdr3_aa: CASSFGAISEKLFF
cdr3_nt: TGTGCCAGCAGTTTTGGGGCGATTAGTGAAAAACTGTTTTTT

v_call: TRBV6-5
j_call: TRBJ2-7
clone_size: once
d_call: -
cdr3_aa: CASSPRTLYEQYF
cdr3_nt: TGTGCCAGCAGTCCCCGGACTCTTTACGAGCAGTACTTC

v_call: TRBV10-3
j_call: TRBJ2-3
clone_size: -
d_call: -
cdr3_aa: CAISAAIIPALTDTQYF
cdr3_nt: TGTGCCATCAGTGCTGCCATCATTCCAGCTCTCACAGATACGCAGTATTTT